This T cell receptor (beta chain) was captured in a study of long-term antiretroviral therapy in people with HIV (dated by TCRdb to 2021 to 2024). In the study overall: The earliest samples were collected about a decade before the 2015 WHO recommendation for immediate ART, when ART was typically delayed until CD4 counts fell. No cross-contamination during QIAcube processing was shown when test extractions of a monoclonal T-cell line were performed alongside roughly 30 polyclonal samples. A retrospective serial study tested whether changes in peripheral blood TRB repertoire composition and diversity were associated with ART initiation and durable HIV suppression. From fewer than 35 adults with confirmed HIV infection, the cohort provided 192 cryopreserved PBMC samples, gathered serially across a mean of roughly 6 years (range 1-12). Of the roughly 30 participants with HIV, approximately twelve were female.

The investigation overall reported the following: Because pre-ART samples had limited cell numbers, profiling was done on unsorted PBMC rather than on sorted CD4+ and CD8+ T cells. A significant increase in TRB diversity was found to be associated with ART initiation, although TRB diversity was observed to remain significantly below that of transplant donor controls even after long-term ART. Inferences about post-ART repertoire changes are limited because no data were available on ART adherence, viral resistance or therapy changes. Narrower CDR3 length ranges were observed in HIV repertoires than in controls, and an antigen-experienced repertoire with only a slight naive shift after ART was suggested by the network structure. The samples span the years 2004 to 2017, and the ART regimens used at that time may not be as effective as current regimens. Because PBMC availability was limited, only the TCR beta chain was sequenced, with no alpha chain pairing. Expanded TRB clones identified before ART initiation dominated the repertoire at all time points, although this dominance fluctuated and declined in many PLHIV after ART.

The immunoSEQ hsTCRB v3.0 assay was used at survey level resolution to sequence the TRB variable region. TRB sequencing targeted a depth of about 40,000-50,000 T-cell genomes per sample. An Illumina MiSeq with a v3 150-cycle kit was used to sequence the pooled TRB libraries. On the authors' methods: Analysis of repertoires was carried out in R inside a reproducible Nextflow workflow spanning QC, data transformation and analysis. LymphoSeq2, an R package for exploring AIRR-Seq data, was used to implement custom analyses. A handful of samples that yielded fewer than 5000 total TRB sequences were excluded, so that approximately 170 HIV repertoires were analyzed. Among the approximately 190 retained HIV repertoires, 55 to 65 were collected before ART initiation and over 120 were collected after ART initiation. Repertoires were downsampled to 5000 TRB nucleotide sequences, with summary statistics averaged over 100 downsampling iterations. TRB sequences were retained for analysis only if CDR3 regions of at least seven amino acids were present. Two measures captured diversity: a Shannon entropy-derived clonality score and the Gini coefficient. In the repertoire networks, any two of the top 5000 CDR3 amino acid sequences were linked whenever the two sequences differed by an edit distance of one. GLIPH2 predicted antigen specificity groups and MHC restriction for TRB CDR3 amino acid sequences. To flag known associations with CMV, EBV, HIV or tissue antigens, CDR3 amino acid sequences were compared against VDJdb and McPAS-TCR. Pre-ART, post-ART and control groups were compared with Wilcoxon signed-rank tests and Holm-Bonferroni correction. TCRdb re-hosts the immuneACCESS table, in-frame sequences only. Its copies lack some clones; in the studies checked, an unresolved V gene accounts for under half of them, and the cause for the rest is not known. The V and J calls and clone size are taken from that table; D and trimming were inferred from the DNA. The sample table contains over 10,000 clones; only one count was recorded for less than 90% of them. Together, the top ten hold under 25% of the sample.

The germline V gene specifies SGHAT as CDR1 and FQNNGV as CDR2. The CDR3 spans 15 residues, from the cysteine through the phenylalanine. Only the CDR3 part of the read is kept: 45 bases, read in frame from the first base. V is cut by 0 bases and J by 3 bases, and the space between the germline ends is 8 bases. Concerning this clone: Its cognate antigen has yet to be identified. Per-base qualities were not stored, and no clone one base away is much larger.

Inclusion was restricted to participants for whom at least one PBMC sample before ART initiation and at least two post-ART samples were available. Every participant with HIV received treatment in the United States of America. Before DNA extraction, cryopreserved samples of roughly 0.9-11 million PBMC were thawed and washed. At the time of the earliest PBMC sample, participants with HIV were aged between roughly 20 and 54 years. Per participant, PBMC samples came from 1-4 timepoints prior to ART initiation and 2-8 timepoints following ART initiation, for a median of 7 samples. For every participant, serial HIV viral load, CD4+ T-cell count, ART history and demographic data were obtained. Genomic DNA was extracted from unsorted PBMC with a Qiagen kit on a QIAcube, processed in batches of 12 samples.

The sequence joins TRBV11-2 to TRBJ1-4, with no D gene named confidently. Sequencing was performed on unsorted PBMCs, taken 2.1 years after starting antiretroviral therapy. The TCR sequence derives from a woman aged 40 to 50 with HIV. The CDR3 amino acid sequence is: CASSLEYGANEKLFF. The DNA sequence is TGTGCCAGCAGCTTAGAATATGGGGCTAATGAAAAACTGTTTTTT.